Sequencing of this T cell receptor (beta chain) was carried out in a study of blood T cells in healthy people across ages (dated by TCRdb to 2015 to 2017). At the level of the whole study: In model experiments, roughly one uniquely barcoded TCR beta cDNA molecule per two T cells was captured by template switching. The donors were split into four age groups: young (average about 15 years), middle-aged (39), aged (more than 60) and long-lived (under 85). Using deep sequencing normalized with unique cDNA molecular identifiers, the study measured how TCR beta repertoire diversity changes with age. The study analyzed two additional independent replicas of 1 million unique cDNA reads from the same blood draw for two donors, one aged 18 to 30 and one aged 80 or older. To avoid experimental bias, donors of different ages were spread randomly across the sequencing lanes. Paper-wide results and their limitations: Conclusive comparison of naive and antigen-experienced compartments was prevented by the profiling of bulk unsorted PBMCs. As age increased, observed TCR beta diversity per million T cells dropped in a roughly linear way, and a significant reduction was already evident by age about 40. Total diversity estimates from one million sequenced T cells were considered lower bounds and underestimates. Compared with the aged group, the long-lived group had more naive CD4+ T cells, fewer expanded clones and increased TCR diversity, a pattern suggesting age selection. A strong correlation was found between observed TCR beta diversity and the percentage of naive T cells measured by flow cytometry. Donor CMV infection status was unknown, potentially confounding age-related changes in expanded clonotypes.

The method behind the library was 5' RACE. Sequencing relied on an Illumina HiSeq 2500. A second roughly 7 to 11 cycle PCR used a sample-barcoded 5' primer and a J-beta primer mix. A unique molecular identifier was introduced onto each TCR beta cDNA molecule by a template-switch 5' adaptor carrying 12 random nucleotides. Each sample yielded at least 2.5 million CDR3-containing paired-end reads. First-strand cDNA synthesis was performed from all RNA using the Mint cDNA synthesis kit, with priming by a TRBC-specific oligonucleotide. Following uracil-DNA glycosylase treatment, all cDNA underwent a first 18-cycle PCR with the universal primers M1SS and BC2_uni_R. Under the source paper's analysis protocol: For normalization, 1 million high-quality reads, each with a distinct molecular identifier, were randomly selected from each sample. Instead of being binned into consensus sequences, reads that shared molecular identifiers were thrown out. MiTCR, set to a Q25 quality threshold and the strictest error-elimination algorithm, was used for CDR3 identification, clonotype clustering and error correction. A nonparametric unseen species model with Euler transformation was used to estimate lower-bound total TCR beta diversity. Starting from the raw public reads, TCRdb applied fastp trimming at Q25, assembled clones with MiXCR and retained in-frame beta chains. Rows are unified per CDR3 protein, each entry keeping the most common DNA and genes. The V and J calls, along with clone size, are taken from TCRdb and not from the paper's own processing. The sample table lists 2 million or so distinct CDR3 sequences, around half of them with a count of one. Over 2% of the sample is taken by the ten largest.

Details on this clonotype: Its binding antigen is unknown. No much larger clone exists at a distance of one base, and base qualities are not known.

The junction shows trimming of 0 bases on V and 8 bases on J, plus 14 bases between the germline ends. There are 15 amino acids in the CDR3, from cysteine to phenylalanine inclusive. Of the read, only the CDR3 DNA is kept; its 45 bases are in frame from base 1. CDR1 and CDR2, per the germline V gene (reference sequence), are SEHNR and FQNEAQ. The donors were some 36 Caucasian individuals from Russia, aged roughly 6 to 100 years, who were systemically healthy. About 10 milliliters of peripheral blood were drawn from each donor into EDTA-treated Vacutainer tubes. Ficoll-Paque density-gradient centrifugation was used to isolate PBMCs, with at least 6.5 million per sample. Total RNA was extracted from PBMCs with Trizol reagent, with at least 6 micrograms obtained per sample. Naive CD45RAhigh/CD27high T cell percentages were measured by flow cytometry on a PBMC aliquot from every donor.

The V and J genes are TRBV7-9 and TRBJ2-4; tentative D gene TRBD2, with 7 bases matching. The TCR comes from a middle-aged woman in good health. Sequencing was performed on blood. The nucleotide sequence reads TGTGCCAGCAGCTTAGCGCACGGGGGGCTGGACATTCAGTACTTC. Translated, this gives CASSLAHGGLDIQYF.